This is a list of T cell receptor beta chains from one sample in a study of blood T cell repertoires in COVID-19. Clones were read by immunoSEQ multiplex PCR, and TCRdb kept only the in-frame ones, dropping some. The sample gives approximately 50,000 clones, approximately 83% of which show up once; roughly a tenth is in the top ten. Sequencing was performed on peripheral blood. The receptors originated from a human donor in a cohort sampled during active COVID-19. Each CDR3 is given with its conserved first and last residue. Each record gives: D gene, CDR3 length, clone size, V gene, CDR3 protein. A D gene is named only where the DNA matches it firmly. Size is omitted from some rows. Given values are once, few, many or a class for expanded clones.

- 12 - TRBV2 CATLEGADTQYF
TRBD1 15 - TRBV6-2/TRBV6-3 CASSSSSDRVGTQYF
- 14 few TRBV5-1 CASSQDSSGNTIYF
TRBD1 14 - TRBV18 CASSPTGMNTEAFF
- 16 - TRBV28 CASSSAKGLRNTEAFF
TRBD1 15 few TRBV6-2/TRBV6-3 CASSYSRDRGNEQFF
- 15 - TRBV11-2 CASSLMGGSRETQYF
TRBD2 15 - TRBV3-1/TRBV3-2 CASSPLAGGPYEQFF
- 16 few TRBV15 CATSRVSGIGAYEQYF
- 11 - TRBV5-4 CASSLVGEEYF
TRBD1 13 - TRBV25-1 CASGQEAYNEQFF
- 14 - TRBV9 CASSVVGAGNTIYF
TRBD1 15 once TRBV6-5 CASSYRTGKPYEQYF
TRBD1 16 once TRBV15 CATSRRRQGAQETQYF
TRBD1 15 few TRBV7-9 CASSSGQGSTGELFF
- 15 - TRBV3-1/TRBV3-2 CASSQGNSLDEKLFF
- 17 - TRBV4-1 CASSQDRGLVNRETQYF
- 12 once TRBV19 CATSRGYNEQFF
TRBD1 15 - TRBV19 CASSTYRGRGFEQFF
- 13 - TRBV4-3 CASSQAGITEAFF
- 13 - TRBV18 CASSPRRSPEQYF
TRBD1 14 - TRBV28 CASRGQAFYNEQFF
- 13 - TRBV19 CATRWADSEKLFF
- 13 - TRBV9 CASSAANTGELFF
- 13 - TRBV5-1 CASSPGGNYGYTF
- 13 - TRBV5-6 CASSLGGAGELFF
- 14 - TRBV2 CASSVTGLPYEQYF
- 13 - TRBV7-3 CASSLYESTEAFF
TRBD1 16 - TRBV29-1 CSVEDDGTGFETEAFF
TRBD2 14 - TRBV7-2 CASSLVVSGGEQYF
- 15 - TRBV11-2 CASSPSRPVQETQYF
TRBD2 15 once TRBV28 CASNLRPAGAYEQYF
- 14 - TRBV5-4 CASSFQGTKNIQYF
- 15 - TRBV9 CASSVGGRSQETQYF
- 14 - TRBV28 CTSSLTGSSYEQYF
- 14 - TRBV6-1 CASSLSGSYEKLFF
- 12 - TRBV2 CASSEGGGEQYF
TRBD1 13 - TRBV9 CASSAGQDYGYTF
- 15 - TRBV23-1 CASSHPANNSYEQYF
- 12 - TRBV5-4 CASSLAVYTQYF
- 13 - TRBV9 CASSRDRNEKLFF
TRBD2 15 - TRBV11-2 CASSLLRESTGELFF
- 15 - TRBV11-3 CASSLGVDQVDTQYF
TRBD1 14 - TRBV19 CASSIRTGENIQYF